Presented here are 11 T cell receptor beta chains from one specimen sequenced in a study of T cell responses to AZD1222 COVID-19 vaccine. Produced via immunoSEQ multiplex PCR; TCRdb's table is partial and in-frame only. The sample consists of roughly 77,000 clones, 90% to 95% of them appearing once. The source material was peripheral blood, sampled on day 0 of AZD1222 vaccination. The receptors were sampled from an adult in good health.

In the case of this clone: The sample has other DNA sequences that encode this CDR3 too. For the CDR3, the DNA is TGCGCCAGCAGCTTGGACGGCAATCAGCCCCAGCATTTT. It translates to CASSLDGNQPQHF. V gene TRBV5-1 combines with J gene TRBJ1-5; D not resolved. Germline V gene data show CDR1 as SGHRS and CDR2 as YFSETQ. CDR3 length: 13 residues. V shed 0 bases and J shed 2 bases, with 3 bases lying between them.

The chain uses TRBV7-2 and TRBJ2-3, with D perhaps being TRBD1 or TRBD2 (6 bases each). CDR1 SGHTA and CDR2 FQGNSA come from the germline V gene. Trimming took off 5 bases at V and 0 bases at J, with 21 bases between the two ends. CDR3 length: 18 amino acids. This CDR3 is CASSVRLGGVSSTDTQYF. CDR3 bases: TGTGCCAGCAGCGTCCGACTAGGGGGTGTCTCTAGCACAGATACGCAGTATTTT.

J is TRBJ2-3 and V is TRBV9; D uncertain. The CDR3 runs to 15 residues. The V end lost 1 base, the J end lost 1 base, and 10 bases lay between the germline ends. The germline CDR1 and CDR2 sequences are SGDLS and YYNGEE. This CDR3 reads CASSVMPLGTDTQYF. Here the CDR3 DNA reads TGTGCCAGCAGCGTAATGCCTCTGGGCACAGATACGCAGTATTTT.

V and J are TRBV4-3 and TRBJ2-4; 8 nucleotides align to TRBD1. Trimming at V came to 0 bases and at J to 6 bases, leaving 10 bases not matched to a gene. Germline CDR1 is LGHNA and CDR2 is YSLEER. There are 17 residues in the CDR3. The CDR3 is CASSQDRSAGTGNIQYF. As DNA, the CDR3 is TGCGCCAGCAGCCAAGATAGGTCGGCCGGGACAGGAAACATTCAGTACTTC.

This clone was picked up one time. The chain couples TRBV7-2 to TRBJ2-5; 10 bases agree with TRBD1. CDR3 size: 18 residues. V shed 5 bases and J 2 bases; nucleotides not matched to a gene: 14. Germline-derived CDR1 and CDR2 are SGHTA and FQGNSA. The CDR3 is CASSRTAGTGAYQETQYF. The CDR3 DNA reads as TGTGCCAGCAGCAGGACTGCCGGGACAGGGGCTTATCAAGAGACCCAGTACTTC. Full variable domain (outside the CDR3, taken from reference TRBV7-2 and TRBJ2-5): GAGVSQSPSNKVTEKGKDVELRCDPISGHTALYWYRQSLGQGLEFLIYFQGNSAPDKSGLPSDRFSAERTGGSVSTLTIQRTQQEDSAVYLCASSRTAGTGAYQETQYFGPGTRLLVL.

V is TRBV5-1 and J is TRBJ1-4; D not certain. This CDR3 is built from 14 residues. The V end lost 7 bases, the J end lost 0 bases, and 10 bases lay between the germline ends. CDR1 is SGHRS, CDR2 YFSETQ, per germline. CDR3 coding DNA: TGCGCCAGCGGGCCAGGATCAACTAATGAAAAACTGTTTTTT. Its protein product is CASGPGSTNEKLFF.

The J gene is TRBJ2-6, the V gene TRBV11-3; D is perhaps TRBD2 (5 bases). This CDR3 is 16 amino acids long. Germline V gives CDR1 SGHNT, CDR2 YENEEA. The V end lost 1 base, the J end lost 2 bases, and 9 bases lay between the germline ends. CDR3 DNA: TGTGCCAGCAGCTTAGGAGGGATTGCTGGGGCCAACGTCCTGACTTTC. It is translated as CASSLGGIAGANVLTF.

V is TRBV7-3 and J is TRBJ2-6; D is perhaps TRBD2 (6 bases). With 2 bases removed from V and 3 bases from J, the gap between germline ends came to 8 bases. This CDR3 is 15 amino acids long. CDR1 is SGHTA and CDR2 is FQGTGA in the germline V gene. The CDR3 reads CASSLGGGGANVLTF. The CDR3 DNA is TGTGCCAGCAGCTTAGGGGGAGGTGGGGCCAACGTCCTGACTTTC. The variable domain in full, with the rest retrieved from reference TRBV7-3 and TRBJ2-6, is GAGVSQTPSNKVTEKGKYVELRCDPISGHTALYWYRQSLGQGPEFLIYFQGTGAADDSGLPNDRFFAVRPEGSVSTLKIQRTERGDSAVYLCASSLGGGGANVLTFGAGSRLTVL.

The chain recombines TRBV3-1 (or the pseudogene TRBV3-2) with TRBJ2-1; 10 bases line up with TRBD2. V shed 6 bases and J 0 bases; nucleotides not matched to a gene: 8. CDR1 and CDR2 from the germline V gene are LGHDT and YNNKEL (reference sequence). The CDR3 is 17 amino acids. CDR3 sequence reads: CASRSGGAPSSYNEQFF. CDR3 in DNA: TGTGCCAGCAGGAGCGGGGGGGCCCCAAGCTCCTACAATGAGCAGTTCTTC.

V is TRBV19 and J is TRBJ2-6; D gene ambiguous. V shed 1 base and J shed 0 bases, with 7 bases lying between them. In germline, CDR1 is LNHDA, CDR2 SQIVND (reference sequence). The CDR3 is 16 amino acids. The CDR3 here is CASSIGPHSGANVLTF. Here the CDR3 DNA reads TGTGCCAGTAGTATAGGTCCCCACTCTGGGGCCAACGTCCTGACTTTC.

The chain couples TRBV28 to TRBJ1-4; D ambiguous. Looked up from germline, CDR1 is MDHEN and CDR2 is SYDVKM. The CDR3 length is 16 residues. The V and J ends lost 5 bases and 3 bases respectively, with 16 bases between them. The CDR3 here is CASSPPGAGANEKLFF. Here the CDR3 DNA reads TGTGCCAGCAGTCCCCCGGGAGCCGGAGCTAATGAAAAACTGTTTTTT.